This is a list of T cell receptor beta chains from one sample in a study of T-cell memory formation after mild COVID-19. Each CDR3 protein gets one entry after TCRdb re-called the 5' RACE reads with MiXCR. The table includes more than 250,000 distinct CDR3 sequences, 15% to 20% detected once. Sequencing was done on a sample of PBMCs or a T cell subset sorted from them (not recorded which). The receptors come from a man between 18 and 29 years old who had mild COVID-19 (a few samples of this study predate the infection). Cell type and time point are not known. CDR3s leave out the opening cysteine and the closing phenylalanine or tryptophan.

V gene,J gene,CDR3 protein
TRBV4-1,TRBJ2-7,ASSQGTVDSYEQY
TRBV7-9,TRBJ1-1,ASSPAWGRAF
TRBV6-6,TRBJ2-3,ASSYPPEGTDTQY
TRBV4-2,TRBJ1-4,ASSQDRGFQKLF
TRBV12-3/TRBV12-4,TRBJ1-2,ASISGSNYGYT
TRBV12-3/TRBV12-4,TRBJ2-3,ATSKGTDTQY
TRBV4-2,TRBJ2-5,ASSQGDGGRETQY
TRBV6-1,TRBJ1-1,ASSEGRGLEAF
TRBV12-3/TRBV12-4,TRBJ2-1,ASMTSGLDEQF
TRBV5-1,TRBJ2-1,ASSLGDSNYNEQF